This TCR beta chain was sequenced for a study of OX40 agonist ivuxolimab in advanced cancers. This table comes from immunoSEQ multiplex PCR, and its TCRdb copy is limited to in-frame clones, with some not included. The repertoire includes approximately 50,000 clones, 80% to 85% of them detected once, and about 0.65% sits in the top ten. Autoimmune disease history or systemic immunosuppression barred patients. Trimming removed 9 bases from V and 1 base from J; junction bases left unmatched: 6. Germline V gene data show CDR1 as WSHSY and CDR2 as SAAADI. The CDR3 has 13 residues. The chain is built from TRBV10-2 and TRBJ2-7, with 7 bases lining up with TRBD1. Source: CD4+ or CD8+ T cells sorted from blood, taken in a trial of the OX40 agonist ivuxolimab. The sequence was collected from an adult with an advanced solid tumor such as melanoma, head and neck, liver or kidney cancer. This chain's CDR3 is CASSRDRSYEQYF. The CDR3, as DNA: TGCGCCAGTTCCCGGGACAGATCCTACGAGCAGTACTTC.